The sequence of this T cell receptor (beta chain) was determined in a study of shared clonotypes between healthy human individuals. Study background: Each donor had three CD4 naive, three CD4 memory, two CD8 naive and one CD8 memory plate. Study findings and constraints: Clonotypes which were not shared had lower generation probabilities than clonotypes that all four donors shared. When naive CD4 clonotypes were compared across a handful of donors, about 5% were shared.

A word on this clone: What it binds is unknown.

The V and J ends lost 1 base and 0 bases, in that order; junction bases with no gene match: 6. The CDR3 loop spans 17 amino acids. From germline, CDR1 is SGHNT and CDR2 YYREEE (reference sequence). Sequencing used immunoSEQ multiplex PCR; TCRdb keeps in-frame clones, though not all of them. The data show approximately 700,000 clones, approximately 73% seen once. The source material was memory CD4+ T cells sorted from blood. Subset specified: CD45RA-negative fraction. The TCR comes from a young woman in good health. The chain couples TRBV5-4 to TRBJ2-3, with TRBD1 identical over 9 bases. The CDR3 coding sequence is TGTGCCAGCAGCTTGACGGGACAGGGTTATAGCACAGATACGCAGTATTTT. Its translation: CASSLTGQGYSTDTQYF.